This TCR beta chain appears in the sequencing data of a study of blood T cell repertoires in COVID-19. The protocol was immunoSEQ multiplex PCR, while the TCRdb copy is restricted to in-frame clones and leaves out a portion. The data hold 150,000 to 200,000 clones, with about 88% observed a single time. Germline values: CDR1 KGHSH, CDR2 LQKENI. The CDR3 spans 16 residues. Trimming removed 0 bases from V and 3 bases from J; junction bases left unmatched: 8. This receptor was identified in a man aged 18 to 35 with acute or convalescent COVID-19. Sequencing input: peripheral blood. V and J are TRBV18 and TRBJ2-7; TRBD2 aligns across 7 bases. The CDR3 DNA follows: TGTGCCAGCTCACCACCGTCCGGGGGGACGAACTACGAGCAGTACTTC. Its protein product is CASSPPSGGTNYEQYF.